The text below deals with one T cell receptor beta chain. The antigen is undetermined. Libraries were prepared by immunoSEQ multiplex PCR; TCRdb keeps only in-frame clonotypes and omits some of them. The table has around 1,900,000 clones, 93% seen once. V shed 8 bases and J shed 3 bases, with 14 bases lying between them. The length of the CDR3 is 13 residues. CDR1 and CDR2 (germline): MNHEY, SMNVEV (reference sequence). The entry originates in a study of shared clonotypes between healthy human individuals. Study results and caveats: What rarefaction showed was incomplete sorted-subset sequencing despite large depth.

Selected positively for CCR7 and CD45RO-negative, naive CD8 cells excluded terminally differentiated effector memory CD45RA+ cells. The source material was naive CD8+ T cells from PBMCs. V and J are TRBV27 and TRBJ2-7; tentatively, D is TRBD1 (6 bases). This receptor was obtained from a young man in good health. Some clones in this sample may be carry-over from other donors' samples. The CDR3 loop reads CASGQKTFYEQYF. The CDR3 DNA reads as TGTGCCAGCGGACAGAAGACCTTCTACGAGCAGTACTTC.